Listed below are T cell receptor beta chains from one sample, sequenced in a study of prognosis after radiotherapy for stage I lung cancer. TCRdb re-derived calls from the multiplex PCR reads in MiXCR, one entry per CDR3 protein. The table shows some 19,000 distinct CDR3 sequences, with 45% to 50% occurring only once. The sequencing here drew on PBMCs, taken before or after stereotactic body radiation therapy (not recorded which). Receptors were obtained from a donor aged 50 or older with non-small cell lung cancer. CDR3s include the opening cysteine and the closing phenylalanine or tryptophan. A D gene is named only where the DNA matches it firmly. Some rows mark clone size as missing; the rest say once, few, many or name a class of expanded clone.

d_call: NA; v_call: TRBV19; j_call: TRBJ1-3; clone_size: many; cdr3_aa: CASSKGGAGNTIYF; cdr3_nt: TGTGCCAGTAGTAAGGGAGGGGCTGGAAACACCATATATTTT
d_call: TRBD1; v_call: TRBV7-9; j_call: TRBJ1-4; clone_size: many; cdr3_aa: CASSRQGTNEKLFF; cdr3_nt: TGTGCCAGCAGCCGACAGGGGACTAATGAAAAACTGTTTTTT
d_call: TRBD2; v_call: TRBV4-1; j_call: TRBJ2-7; clone_size: NA; cdr3_aa: CASTLGASGDYEQYF; cdr3_nt: TGCGCCAGCACCCTTGGGGCTAGCGGGGACTACGAGCAGTACTTC
d_call: NA; v_call: TRBV9; j_call: TRBJ1-3; clone_size: many; cdr3_aa: CASSLGGGNTIYF; cdr3_nt: TGTGCCAGCAGCCTCGGGGGGGGAAACACCATATATTTT
d_call: TRBD1; v_call: TRBV12-3/TRBV12-4; j_call: TRBJ1-5; clone_size: many; cdr3_aa: CASSRDRVSNQPQHF; cdr3_nt: TGTGCCAGCAGCCGGGACAGGGTAAGCAATCAGCCCCAGCATTTT
d_call: NA; v_call: TRBV20-1; j_call: TRBJ2-7; clone_size: many; cdr3_aa: CSASHGISREQYF; cdr3_nt: TGCAGTGCTAGTCACGGGATTTCTCGCGAGCAGTACTTT
d_call: TRBD1; v_call: TRBV6-5; j_call: TRBJ2-3; clone_size: NA; cdr3_aa: CASSFTGGASDTQYF; cdr3_nt: TGTGCCAGCAGTTTCACAGGGGGCGCGTCAGATACGCAGTATTTT
d_call: TRBD1; v_call: TRBV12-3/TRBV12-4; j_call: TRBJ2-7; clone_size: medium-sized; cdr3_aa: CASSFDRGLDEQYF; cdr3_nt: TGTGCCAGCAGTTTCGACAGGGGGCTGGACGAGCAGTACTTC
d_call: NA; v_call: TRBV11-2; j_call: TRBJ2-3; clone_size: medium-sized; cdr3_aa: CASSLDGFGDTQYF; cdr3_nt: TGTGCCAGCAGCTTAGACGGATTCGGGGATACGCAGTATTTT
d_call: NA; v_call: TRBV12-3/TRBV12-4; j_call: TRBJ2-3; clone_size: many; cdr3_aa: CASLPSTTASTDTQYF; cdr3_nt: TGTGCCAGCTTGCCCAGTACGACGGCCAGCACAGATACGCAGTATTTT
d_call: NA; v_call: TRBV28; j_call: TRBJ1-2; clone_size: many; cdr3_aa: CASRETENYGYTF; cdr3_nt: TGTGCCAGCAGAGAGACAGAGAACTATGGCTACACCTTC
d_call: TRBD2; v_call: TRBV3-1; j_call: TRBJ2-3; clone_size: many; cdr3_aa: CASRVAGGGTDTQYF; cdr3_nt: TGTGCCAGCAGGGTAGCGGGAGGGGGCACAGATACGCAGTATTTT
d_call: NA; v_call: TRBV29-1; j_call: TRBJ1-2; clone_size: many; cdr3_aa: CSVGGGVDGYTF; cdr3_nt: TGCAGCGTGGGGGGTGGAGTCGATGGCTACACCTTC
d_call: NA; v_call: TRBV7-8; j_call: TRBJ1-3; clone_size: many; cdr3_aa: CASSLAGWSGNTIYF; cdr3_nt: TGTGCCAGCAGCTTAGCAGGCTGGTCTGGAAACACCATATATTTT
d_call: NA; v_call: TRBV20-1; j_call: TRBJ1-6; clone_size: many; cdr3_aa: CSARDGSVNNSPLHF; cdr3_nt: TGCAGTGCTAGAGATGGATCAGTCAATAATTCACCCCTCCACTTT
d_call: TRBD1; v_call: TRBV10-2; j_call: TRBJ1-2; clone_size: NA; cdr3_aa: CASSETGGSSYGYTF; cdr3_nt: TGCGCCAGCAGTGAAACAGGGGGAAGTTCTTACGGCTACACCTTC
d_call: NA; v_call: TRBV6-1; j_call: TRBJ1-3; clone_size: NA; cdr3_aa: CASSEQGRNSGNTIYF; cdr3_nt: TGTGCCAGCAGTGAACAGGGGCGCAACTCTGGAAACACCATATATTTT
d_call: NA; v_call: TRBV5-1; j_call: TRBJ2-7; clone_size: NA; cdr3_aa: CASSLGDRLLGEQHF; cdr3_nt: TGCGCCAGCAGCTTGGGCGACAGGTTATTGGGGGAGCAGCACTTC
d_call: NA; v_call: TRBV3-1; j_call: TRBJ2-3; clone_size: NA; cdr3_aa: CASSQAGADTQYF; cdr3_nt: TGTGCCAGCAGCCAAGCGGGGGCAGATACGCAGTATTTT
d_call: NA; v_call: TRBV20-1; j_call: TRBJ1-2; clone_size: NA; cdr3_aa: CSASTQGRSCYTF; cdr3_nt: TGCAGTGCTTCGACCCAGGGACGAAGTTGCTACACCTTC
d_call: TRBD2; v_call: TRBV6-4; j_call: TRBJ2-1; clone_size: medium-sized; cdr3_aa: CASRAHGGSSYNEQFF; cdr3_nt: TGTGCCAGCAGGGCCCACGGGGGGTCCTCCTACAATGAGCAGTTCTTC
d_call: TRBD1; v_call: TRBV28; j_call: TRBJ1-1; clone_size: many; cdr3_aa: CASSLRTGGGSTEAFF; cdr3_nt: TGTGCCAGCAGTTTAAGAACAGGGGGAGGATCCACTGAAGCTTTCTTT
d_call: TRBD2; v_call: TRBV24-1; j_call: TRBJ2-3; clone_size: NA; cdr3_aa: CATSLGTWAGGPYTQYF; cdr3_nt: TGTGCCACCAGTCTGGGGACATGGGCGGGAGGGCCATATACGCAGTATTTT
d_call: NA; v_call: TRBV28; j_call: TRBJ1-2; clone_size: medium-sized; cdr3_aa: CASSFGGPYGYTF; cdr3_nt: TGTGCCAGCAGTTTTGGGGGTCCCTATGGCTACACCTTC
d_call: NA; v_call: TRBV6-1; j_call: TRBJ2-7; clone_size: medium-sized; cdr3_aa: CASSPDRISYEQYF; cdr3_nt: TGTGCCAGCAGCCCGGACAGAATCTCCTACGAGCAGTACTTC
d_call: NA; v_call: TRBV19; j_call: TRBJ2-1; clone_size: few; cdr3_aa: CASSPRMGHNEQFF; cdr3_nt: TGTGCCAGTAGCCCTCGGATGGGGCACAATGAGCAGTTCTTC
d_call: NA; v_call: TRBV7-2; j_call: TRBJ2-5; clone_size: few; cdr3_aa: CASSLGTPLVGETQYF; cdr3_nt: TGTGCCAGCAGCTTGGGGACACCTTTGGTAGGAGAGACCCAGTACTTC
d_call: NA; v_call: TRBV30; j_call: TRBJ1-5; clone_size: many; cdr3_aa: CAWRGMGNQPQHF; cdr3_nt: TGTGCCTGGAGGGGCATGGGGAATCAGCCCCAGCATTTT
d_call: TRBD1; v_call: TRBV16; j_call: TRBJ1-6; clone_size: many; cdr3_aa: CASSQPGQTNSPLHF; cdr3_nt: TGTGCCAGCAGCCAACCGGGACAGACCAATTCACCCCTCCACTTT
d_call: NA; v_call: TRBV29-1; j_call: TRBJ1-2; clone_size: many; cdr3_aa: CSVDESSDGYTF; cdr3_nt: TGCAGCGTTGACGAATCGTCAGATGGCTACACCTTC
d_call: NA; v_call: TRBV12-3/TRBV12-4; j_call: TRBJ2-6; clone_size: NA; cdr3_aa: CASSPLPGLSGANFLTF; cdr3_nt: TGTGCCAGCAGTCCCCTTCCGGGCCTCTCTGGGGCCAACTTCCTGACTTTC
d_call: NA; v_call: TRBV6-5; j_call: TRBJ1-3; clone_size: once; cdr3_aa: CASSYFGARQGGNTIYF; cdr3_nt: TGTGCCAGCAGTTACTTCGGGGCTCGGCAGGGGGGAAACACCATATATTTT
d_call: NA; v_call: TRBV5-6; j_call: TRBJ1-1; clone_size: many; cdr3_aa: CASSLVRNTEAFF; cdr3_nt: TGTGCCAGCAGCTTGGTGAGGAACACTGAAGCTTTCTTT
d_call: NA; v_call: TRBV27; j_call: TRBJ2-6; clone_size: NA; cdr3_aa: CAQSPRQAAGANVLTF; cdr3_nt: TGTGCCCAGTCTCCGCGGCAGGCGGCTGGGGCCAACGTCCTGACTTTC
d_call: NA; v_call: TRBV12-3/TRBV12-4; j_call: TRBJ2-1; clone_size: NA; cdr3_aa: CASRPWFGEQFF; cdr3_nt: TGCGCCAGCAGACCATGGTTCGGTGAGCAGTTCTTC
d_call: TRBD2; v_call: TRBV6-2/TRBV6-3; j_call: TRBJ2-7; clone_size: NA; cdr3_aa: CASSGLATYEQYF; cdr3_nt: TGTGCCAGCTCCGGACTAGCCACCTACGAGCAGTACTTC
d_call: TRBD2; v_call: TRBV10-3; j_call: TRBJ2-7; clone_size: NA; cdr3_aa: CAISDALGLAGDQYF; cdr3_nt: TGTGCCATCAGTGATGCACTAGGACTAGCCGGCGATCAGTACTTC